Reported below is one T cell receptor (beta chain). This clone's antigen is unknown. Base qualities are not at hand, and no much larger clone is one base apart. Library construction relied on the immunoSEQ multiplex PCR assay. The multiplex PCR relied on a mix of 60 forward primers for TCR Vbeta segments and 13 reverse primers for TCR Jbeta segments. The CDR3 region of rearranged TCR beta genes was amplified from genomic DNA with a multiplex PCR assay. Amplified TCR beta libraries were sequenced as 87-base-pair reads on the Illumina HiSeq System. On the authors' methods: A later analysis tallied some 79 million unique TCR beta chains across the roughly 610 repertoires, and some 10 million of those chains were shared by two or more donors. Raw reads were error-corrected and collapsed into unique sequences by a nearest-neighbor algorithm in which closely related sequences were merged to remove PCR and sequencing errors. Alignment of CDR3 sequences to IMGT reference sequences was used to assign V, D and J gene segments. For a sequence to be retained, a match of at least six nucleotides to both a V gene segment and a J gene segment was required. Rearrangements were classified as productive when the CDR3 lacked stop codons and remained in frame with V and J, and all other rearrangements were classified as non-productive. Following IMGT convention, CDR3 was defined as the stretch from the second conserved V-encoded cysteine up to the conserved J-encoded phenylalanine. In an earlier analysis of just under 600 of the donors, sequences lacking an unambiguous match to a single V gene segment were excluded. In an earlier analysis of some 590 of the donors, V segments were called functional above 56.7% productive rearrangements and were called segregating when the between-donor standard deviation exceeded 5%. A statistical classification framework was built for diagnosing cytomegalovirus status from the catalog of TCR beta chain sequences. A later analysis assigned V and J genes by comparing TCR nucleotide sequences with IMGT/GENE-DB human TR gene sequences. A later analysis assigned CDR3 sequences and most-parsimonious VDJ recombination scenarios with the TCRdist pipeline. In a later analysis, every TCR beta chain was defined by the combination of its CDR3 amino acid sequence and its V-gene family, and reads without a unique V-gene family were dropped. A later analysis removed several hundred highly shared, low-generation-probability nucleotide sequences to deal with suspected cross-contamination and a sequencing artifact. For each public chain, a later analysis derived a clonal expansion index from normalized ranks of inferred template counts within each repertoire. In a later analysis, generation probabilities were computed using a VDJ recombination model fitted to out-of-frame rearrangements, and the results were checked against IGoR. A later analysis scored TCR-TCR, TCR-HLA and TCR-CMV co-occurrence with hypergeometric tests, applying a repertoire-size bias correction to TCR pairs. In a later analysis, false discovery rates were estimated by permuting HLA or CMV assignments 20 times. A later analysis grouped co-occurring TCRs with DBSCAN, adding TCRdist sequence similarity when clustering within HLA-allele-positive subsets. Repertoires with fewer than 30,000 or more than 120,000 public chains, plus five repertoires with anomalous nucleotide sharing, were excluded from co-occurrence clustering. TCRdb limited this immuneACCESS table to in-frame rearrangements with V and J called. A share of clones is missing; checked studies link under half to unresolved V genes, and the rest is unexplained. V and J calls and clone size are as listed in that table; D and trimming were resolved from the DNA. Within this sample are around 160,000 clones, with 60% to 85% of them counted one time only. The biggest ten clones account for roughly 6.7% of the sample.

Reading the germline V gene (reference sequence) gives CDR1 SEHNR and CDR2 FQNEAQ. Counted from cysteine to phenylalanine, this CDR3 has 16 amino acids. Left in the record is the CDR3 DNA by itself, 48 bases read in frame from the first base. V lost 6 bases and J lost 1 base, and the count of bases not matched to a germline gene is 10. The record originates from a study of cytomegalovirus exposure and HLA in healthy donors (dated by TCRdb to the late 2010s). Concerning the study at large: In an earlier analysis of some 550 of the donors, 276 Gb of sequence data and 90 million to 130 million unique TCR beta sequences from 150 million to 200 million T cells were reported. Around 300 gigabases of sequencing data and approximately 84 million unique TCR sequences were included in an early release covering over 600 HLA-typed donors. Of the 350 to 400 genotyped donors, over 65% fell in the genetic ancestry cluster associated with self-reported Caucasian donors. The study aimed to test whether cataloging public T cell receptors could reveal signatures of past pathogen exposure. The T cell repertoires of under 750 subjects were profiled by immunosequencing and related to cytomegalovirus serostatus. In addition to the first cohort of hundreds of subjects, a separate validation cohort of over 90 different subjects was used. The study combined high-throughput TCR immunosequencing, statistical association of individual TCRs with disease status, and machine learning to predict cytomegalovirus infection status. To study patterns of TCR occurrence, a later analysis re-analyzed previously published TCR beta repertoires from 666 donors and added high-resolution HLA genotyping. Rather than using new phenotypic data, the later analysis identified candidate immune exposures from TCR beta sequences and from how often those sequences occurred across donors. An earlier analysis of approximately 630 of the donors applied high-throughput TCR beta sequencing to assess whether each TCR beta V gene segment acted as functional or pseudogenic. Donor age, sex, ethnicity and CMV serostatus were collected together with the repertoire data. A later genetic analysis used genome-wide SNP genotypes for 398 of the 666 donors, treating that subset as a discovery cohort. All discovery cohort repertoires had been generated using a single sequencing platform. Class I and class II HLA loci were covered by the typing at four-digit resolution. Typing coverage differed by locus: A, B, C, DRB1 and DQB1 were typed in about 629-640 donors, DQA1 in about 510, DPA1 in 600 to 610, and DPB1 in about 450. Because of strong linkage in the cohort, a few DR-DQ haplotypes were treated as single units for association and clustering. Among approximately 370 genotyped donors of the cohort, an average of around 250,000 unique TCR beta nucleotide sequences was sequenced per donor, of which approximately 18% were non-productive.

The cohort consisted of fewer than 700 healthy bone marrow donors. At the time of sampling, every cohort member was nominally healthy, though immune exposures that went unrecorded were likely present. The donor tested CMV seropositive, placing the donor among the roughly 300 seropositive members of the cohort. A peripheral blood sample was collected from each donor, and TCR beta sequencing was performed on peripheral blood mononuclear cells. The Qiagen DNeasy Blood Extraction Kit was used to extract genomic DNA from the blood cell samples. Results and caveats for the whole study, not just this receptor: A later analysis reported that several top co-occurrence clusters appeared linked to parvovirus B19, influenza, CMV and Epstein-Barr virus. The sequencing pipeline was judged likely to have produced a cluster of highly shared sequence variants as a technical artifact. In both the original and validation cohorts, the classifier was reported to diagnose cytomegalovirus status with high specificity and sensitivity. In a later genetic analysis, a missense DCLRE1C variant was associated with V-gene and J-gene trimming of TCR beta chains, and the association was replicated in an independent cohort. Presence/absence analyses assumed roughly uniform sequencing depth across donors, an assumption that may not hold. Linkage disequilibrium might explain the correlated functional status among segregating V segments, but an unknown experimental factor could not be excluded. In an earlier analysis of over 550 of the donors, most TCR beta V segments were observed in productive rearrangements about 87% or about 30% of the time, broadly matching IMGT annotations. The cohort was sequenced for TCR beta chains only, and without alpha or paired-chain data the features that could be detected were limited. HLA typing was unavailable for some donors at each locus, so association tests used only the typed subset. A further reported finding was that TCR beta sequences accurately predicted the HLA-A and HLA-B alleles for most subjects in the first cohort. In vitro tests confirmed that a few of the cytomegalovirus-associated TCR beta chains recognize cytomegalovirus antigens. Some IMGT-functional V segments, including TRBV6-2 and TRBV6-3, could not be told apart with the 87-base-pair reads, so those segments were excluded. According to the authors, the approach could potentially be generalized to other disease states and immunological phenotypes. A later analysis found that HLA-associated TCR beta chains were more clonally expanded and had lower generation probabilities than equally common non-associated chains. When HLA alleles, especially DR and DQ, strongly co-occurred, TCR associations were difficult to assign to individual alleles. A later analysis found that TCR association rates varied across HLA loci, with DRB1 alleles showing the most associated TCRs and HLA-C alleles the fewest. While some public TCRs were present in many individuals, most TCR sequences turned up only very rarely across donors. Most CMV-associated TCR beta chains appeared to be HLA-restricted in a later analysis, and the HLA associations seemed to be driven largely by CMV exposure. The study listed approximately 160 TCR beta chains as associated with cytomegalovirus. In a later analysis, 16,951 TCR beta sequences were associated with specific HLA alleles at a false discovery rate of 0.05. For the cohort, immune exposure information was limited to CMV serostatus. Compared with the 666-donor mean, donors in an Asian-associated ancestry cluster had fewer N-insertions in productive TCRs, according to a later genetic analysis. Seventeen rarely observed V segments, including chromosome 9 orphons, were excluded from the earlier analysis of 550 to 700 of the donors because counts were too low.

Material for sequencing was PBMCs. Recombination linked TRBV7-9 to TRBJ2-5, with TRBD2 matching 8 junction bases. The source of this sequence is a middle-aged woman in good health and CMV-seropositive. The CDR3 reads CASRGRWAGGQETQYF. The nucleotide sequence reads TGTGCCAGCAGGGGACGATGGGCGGGGGGCCAAGAGACCCAGTACTTC. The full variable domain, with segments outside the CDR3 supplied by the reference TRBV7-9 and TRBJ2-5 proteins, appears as DTGVSQNPRHKITKRGQNVTFRCDPISEHNRLYWYRQTLGQGPEFLTYFQNEAQLEKSRLLSDRFSAERPKGSFSTLEIQRTEQGDSAMYLCASRGRWAGGQETQYFGPGTRLLVL.